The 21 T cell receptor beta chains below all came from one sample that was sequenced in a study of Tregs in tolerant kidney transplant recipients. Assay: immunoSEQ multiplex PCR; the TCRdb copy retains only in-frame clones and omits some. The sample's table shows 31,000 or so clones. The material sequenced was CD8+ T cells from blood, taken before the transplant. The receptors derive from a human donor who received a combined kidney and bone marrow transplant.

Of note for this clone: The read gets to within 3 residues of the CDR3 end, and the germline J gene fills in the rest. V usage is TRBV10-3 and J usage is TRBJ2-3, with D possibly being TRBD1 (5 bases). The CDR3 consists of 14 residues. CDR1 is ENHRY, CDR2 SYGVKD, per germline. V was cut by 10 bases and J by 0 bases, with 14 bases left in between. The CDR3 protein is CATETEPSTDTQYF. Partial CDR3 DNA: TGTGCCACGGAGACAGAGCCTAGCACAGATACG.

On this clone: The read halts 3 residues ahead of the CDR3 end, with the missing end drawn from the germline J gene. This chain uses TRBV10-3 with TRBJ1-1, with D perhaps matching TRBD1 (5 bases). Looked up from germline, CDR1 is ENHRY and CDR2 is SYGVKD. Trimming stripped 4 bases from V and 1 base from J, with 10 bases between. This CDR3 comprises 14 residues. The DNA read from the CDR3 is TGTGCCATCAGTGCCCCACAGGAGAACACTGAA. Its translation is CAISAPQENTE. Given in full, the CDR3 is CAISAPQENTEAFF.

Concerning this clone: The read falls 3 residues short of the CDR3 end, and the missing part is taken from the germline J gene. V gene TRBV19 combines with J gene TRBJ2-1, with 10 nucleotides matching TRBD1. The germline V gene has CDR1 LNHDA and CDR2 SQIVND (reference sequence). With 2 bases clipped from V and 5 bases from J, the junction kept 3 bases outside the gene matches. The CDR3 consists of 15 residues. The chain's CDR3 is CASSIRQGANNEQFF. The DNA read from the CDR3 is TGTGCCAGTAGTATAAGACAGGGGGCGAACAATGAG.

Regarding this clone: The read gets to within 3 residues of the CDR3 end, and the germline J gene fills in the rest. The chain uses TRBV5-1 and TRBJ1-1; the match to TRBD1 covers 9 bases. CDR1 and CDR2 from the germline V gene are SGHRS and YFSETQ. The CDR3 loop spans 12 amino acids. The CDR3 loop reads CASSTQGAEAFF. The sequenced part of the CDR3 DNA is TGCGCCAGCAGCACACAGGGGGCAGAA.

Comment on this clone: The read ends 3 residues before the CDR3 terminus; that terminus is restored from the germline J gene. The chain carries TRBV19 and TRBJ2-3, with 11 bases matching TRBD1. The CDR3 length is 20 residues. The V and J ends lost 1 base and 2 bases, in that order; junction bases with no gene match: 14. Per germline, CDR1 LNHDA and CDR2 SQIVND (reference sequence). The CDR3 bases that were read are TGTGCCAGTAGTATAGTCCCCCCCACCCGGGACAGGGGGTTCACAGATACG. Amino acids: CASSIVPPTRDRGFTDT. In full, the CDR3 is CASSIVPPTRDRGFTDTQYF.

The CDR3 here is CASSSDGTSEETQYF. Incomplete CDR3 DNA: TGCGCCAGCAGCTCCGACGGGACTAGCGAAGAGACC. V usage is TRBV5-1 and J usage is TRBJ2-5; 10 bases map to TRBD2. The CDR3 is cut off 3 residues early in the read; its end comes from the germline J gene. Unmatched junction bases numbered 5, after V lost 3 bases and J lost 3 bases. This CDR3 has 15 amino acids. Per the germline V gene, CDR1 is SGHRS and CDR2 is YFSETQ.

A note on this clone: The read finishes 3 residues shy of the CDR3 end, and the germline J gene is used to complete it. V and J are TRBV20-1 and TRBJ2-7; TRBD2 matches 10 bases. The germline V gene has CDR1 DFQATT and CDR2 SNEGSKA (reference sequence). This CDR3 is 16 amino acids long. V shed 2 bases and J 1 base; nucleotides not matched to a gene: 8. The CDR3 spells CSARSLAGVWSYEQYF. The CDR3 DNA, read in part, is TGCAGTGCTAGATCTCTAGCGGGAGTTTGGTCCTACGAG.

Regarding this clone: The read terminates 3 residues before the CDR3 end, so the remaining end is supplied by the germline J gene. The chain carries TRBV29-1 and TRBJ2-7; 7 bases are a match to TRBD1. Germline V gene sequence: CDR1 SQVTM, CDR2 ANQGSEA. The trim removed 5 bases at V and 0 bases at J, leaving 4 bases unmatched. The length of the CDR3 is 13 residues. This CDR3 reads CSVTTGSSYEQYF. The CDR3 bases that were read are TGCAGCGTTACGACAGGGAGCTCCTACGAG.

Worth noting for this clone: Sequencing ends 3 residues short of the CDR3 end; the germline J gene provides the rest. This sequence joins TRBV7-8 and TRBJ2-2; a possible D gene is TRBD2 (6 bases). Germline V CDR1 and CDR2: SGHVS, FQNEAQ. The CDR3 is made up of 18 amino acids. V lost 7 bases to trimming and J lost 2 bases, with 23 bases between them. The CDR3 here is CASTTIPPSEINTGELFF. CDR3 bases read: TGTGCCAGCACCACCATCCCTCCTAGCGAAATTAACACCGGGGAG.

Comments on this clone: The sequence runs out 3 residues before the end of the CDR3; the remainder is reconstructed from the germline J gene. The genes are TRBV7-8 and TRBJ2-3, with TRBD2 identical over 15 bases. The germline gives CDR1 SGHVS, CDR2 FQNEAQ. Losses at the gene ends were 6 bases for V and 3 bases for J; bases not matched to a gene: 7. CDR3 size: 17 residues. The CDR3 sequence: CASRSGLAGGGTDTQYF. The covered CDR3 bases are TGTGCCAGCAGGTCGGGACTAGCGGGAGGAGGGACAGATACG.

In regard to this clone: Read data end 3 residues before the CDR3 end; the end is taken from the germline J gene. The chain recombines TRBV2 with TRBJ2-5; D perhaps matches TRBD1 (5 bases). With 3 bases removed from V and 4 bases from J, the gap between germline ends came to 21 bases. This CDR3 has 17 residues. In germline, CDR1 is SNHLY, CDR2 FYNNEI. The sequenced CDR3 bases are TGTGCCAGCAGTGATCGAATACCCGGACAAAAAAGAGAGACC. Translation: CASSDRIPGQKRET. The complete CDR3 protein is CASSDRIPGQKRETQYF.

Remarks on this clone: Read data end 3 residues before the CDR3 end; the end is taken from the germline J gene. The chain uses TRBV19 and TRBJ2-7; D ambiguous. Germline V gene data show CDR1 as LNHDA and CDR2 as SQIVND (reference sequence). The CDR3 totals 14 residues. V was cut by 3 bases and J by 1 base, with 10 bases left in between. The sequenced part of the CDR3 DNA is TGTGCCAGTAGTATTTTTTCAGGTTCCTACGAG. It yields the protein CASSIFSGSYE. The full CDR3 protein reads CASSIFSGSYEQYF.

The CDR3 DNA, read in part, is TGTGCCAGTATCCCCCGGGACAGATACACTGAA. Translating gives CASIPRDRYTE. The whole CDR3 region reads CASIPRDRYTEAFF. This sequence joins TRBV19 and TRBJ1-1; 7 bases match TRBD1. Coverage ceases 3 residues before the CDR3 finishes, and the germline J gene fills in the end. This CDR3 comprises 14 residues. CDR1 is LNHDA, CDR2 SQIVND, per germline (reference sequence). Germline trimming cut 7 bases from V and 3 bases from J; bases unmatched to any gene: 8.

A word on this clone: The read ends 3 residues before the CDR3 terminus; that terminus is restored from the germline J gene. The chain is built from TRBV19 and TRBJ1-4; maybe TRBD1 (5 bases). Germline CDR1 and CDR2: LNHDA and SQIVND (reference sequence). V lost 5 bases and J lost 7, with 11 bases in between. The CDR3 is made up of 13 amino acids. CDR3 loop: CASSPQGGEKLFF. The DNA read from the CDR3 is TGTGCCAGTAGTCCGCAGGGTGGTGAAAAA.

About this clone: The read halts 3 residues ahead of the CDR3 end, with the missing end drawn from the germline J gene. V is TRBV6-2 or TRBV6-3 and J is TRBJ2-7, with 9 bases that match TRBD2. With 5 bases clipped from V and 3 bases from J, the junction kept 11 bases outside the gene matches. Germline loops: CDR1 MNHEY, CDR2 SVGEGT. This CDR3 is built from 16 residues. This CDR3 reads CASSARRSSGNYEQYF. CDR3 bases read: TGTGCCAGCAGTGCACGGAGGTCTAGCGGGAACTACGAG.

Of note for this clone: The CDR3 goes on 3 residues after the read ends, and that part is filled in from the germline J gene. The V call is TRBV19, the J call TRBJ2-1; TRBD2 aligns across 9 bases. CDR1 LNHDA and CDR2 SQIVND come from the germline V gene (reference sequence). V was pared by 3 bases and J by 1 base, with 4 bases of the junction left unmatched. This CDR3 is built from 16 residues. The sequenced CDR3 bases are TGTGCCAGTAGTATGGGGGGACTAGCATCCTACAATGAG. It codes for CASSMGGLASYNE. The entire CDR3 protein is CASSMGGLASYNEQFF.

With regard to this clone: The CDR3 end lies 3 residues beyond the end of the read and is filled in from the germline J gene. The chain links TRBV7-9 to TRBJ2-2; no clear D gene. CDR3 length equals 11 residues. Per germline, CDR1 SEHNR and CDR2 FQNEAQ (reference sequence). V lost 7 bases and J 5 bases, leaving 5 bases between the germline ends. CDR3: CASTQTGELFF. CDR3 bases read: TGTGCCAGCACCCAGACCGGGGAG.

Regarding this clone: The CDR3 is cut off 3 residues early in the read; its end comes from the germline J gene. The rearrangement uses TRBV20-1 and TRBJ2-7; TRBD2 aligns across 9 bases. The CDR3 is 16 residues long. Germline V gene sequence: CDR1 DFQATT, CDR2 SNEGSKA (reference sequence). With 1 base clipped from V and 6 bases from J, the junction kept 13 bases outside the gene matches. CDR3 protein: CSARVLETGLALEQYF. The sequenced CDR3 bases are TGCAGTGCTAGAGTCTTGGAGACCGGACTAGCGCTCGAG.

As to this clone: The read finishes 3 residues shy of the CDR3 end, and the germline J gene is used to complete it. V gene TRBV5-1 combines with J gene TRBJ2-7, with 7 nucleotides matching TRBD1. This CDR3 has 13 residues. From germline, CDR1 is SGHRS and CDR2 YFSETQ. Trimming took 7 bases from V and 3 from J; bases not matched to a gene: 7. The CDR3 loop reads CASRPTGNYEQYF. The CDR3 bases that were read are TGCGCCAGCCGGCCGACAGGGAACTACGAG. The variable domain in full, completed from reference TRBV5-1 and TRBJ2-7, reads KAGVTQTPRYLIKTRGQQVTLSCSPISGHRSVSWYQQTPGQGLQFLFEYFSETQRNKGNFPGRFSGRQFSNSRSEMNVSTLELGDSALYLCASRPTGNYEQYFGPGTRLTVT.

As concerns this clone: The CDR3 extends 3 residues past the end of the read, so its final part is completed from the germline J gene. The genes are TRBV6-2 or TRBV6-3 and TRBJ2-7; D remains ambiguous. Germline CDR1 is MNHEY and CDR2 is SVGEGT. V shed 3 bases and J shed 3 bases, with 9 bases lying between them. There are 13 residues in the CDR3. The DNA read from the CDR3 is TGTGCCAGCAGTTATGTCAGGAGCTACGAG. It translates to CASSYVRSYE. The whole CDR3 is CASSYVRSYEQYF.

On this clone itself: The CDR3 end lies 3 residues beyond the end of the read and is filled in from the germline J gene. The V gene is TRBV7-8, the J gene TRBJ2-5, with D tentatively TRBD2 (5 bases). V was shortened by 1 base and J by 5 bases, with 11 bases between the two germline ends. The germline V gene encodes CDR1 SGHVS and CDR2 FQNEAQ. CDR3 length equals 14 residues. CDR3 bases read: TGTGCCAGCAGCTTAGGTCTGGGCGGGGAGACC. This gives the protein CASSLGLGGET. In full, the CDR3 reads CASSLGLGGETQYF.